The entry below gives a single T cell receptor beta chain sequence along with its context. The data derive from a study of control samples from healthy donors and cancer patients. CDR3 size: 15 residues. CDR1 and CDR2 from the germline V gene are SGHNT and YYREEE (reference sequence). Losses at the gene ends were 0 bases for V and 2 bases for J; bases not matched to a gene: 2. Measured with immunoSEQ multiplex PCR; TCRdb has only the in-frame clones, and not every one. The sample holds 150,000 to 200,000 clones, 90% seen once. The clonotype comes from a woman aged 45-59 years in good health. Sequencing input: blood. This chain joins TRBV5-4 and TRBJ2-3, with 8 bases lining up with TRBD2. For the CDR3, the DNA is TGTGCCAGCAGCTTGGCGGGGGGGATCACAGATACGCAGTATTTT. It specifies CASSLAGGITDTQYF. Full variable domain (rest looked up from reference TRBV5-4 and TRBJ2-3): ETGVTQSPTHLIKTRGQQVTLRCSSQSGHNTVSWYQQALGQGPQFIFQYYREEENGRGNFPPRFSGLQFPNYSSELNVNALELDDSALYLCASSLAGGITDTQYFGPGTRLTVL.